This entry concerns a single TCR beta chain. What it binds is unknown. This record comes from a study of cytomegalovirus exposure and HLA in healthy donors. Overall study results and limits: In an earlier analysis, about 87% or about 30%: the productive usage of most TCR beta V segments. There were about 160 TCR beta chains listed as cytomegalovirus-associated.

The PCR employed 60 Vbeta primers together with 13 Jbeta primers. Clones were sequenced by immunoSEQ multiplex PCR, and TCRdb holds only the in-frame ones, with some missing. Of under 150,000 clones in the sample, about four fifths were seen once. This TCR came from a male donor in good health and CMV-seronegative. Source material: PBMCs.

The CDR3 coding sequence is TGTGCCAGCAGCTCCGGAGTGGGGGCGGTGGATACGCAGTATTTT. Protein product: CASSSGVGAVDTQYF. V and J are TRBV13 and TRBJ2-3, with a tentative D call TRBD1 (6 bases). The CDR3 is 15 residues long. V shed 4 bases and J shed 6 bases, with 17 bases lying between them. Germline V CDR1 and CDR2: PRHDT, FYEKMQ (reference sequence). Together with reference TRBV13 and TRBJ2-3, the CDR3 gives the full variable domain: AAGVIQSPRHLIKEKRETATLKCYPIPRHDTVYWYQQGPGQDPQFLISFYEKMQSDKGSIPDRFSAQQFSDYHSELNMSSLELGDSALYFCASSSGVGAVDTQYFGPGTRLTVL.